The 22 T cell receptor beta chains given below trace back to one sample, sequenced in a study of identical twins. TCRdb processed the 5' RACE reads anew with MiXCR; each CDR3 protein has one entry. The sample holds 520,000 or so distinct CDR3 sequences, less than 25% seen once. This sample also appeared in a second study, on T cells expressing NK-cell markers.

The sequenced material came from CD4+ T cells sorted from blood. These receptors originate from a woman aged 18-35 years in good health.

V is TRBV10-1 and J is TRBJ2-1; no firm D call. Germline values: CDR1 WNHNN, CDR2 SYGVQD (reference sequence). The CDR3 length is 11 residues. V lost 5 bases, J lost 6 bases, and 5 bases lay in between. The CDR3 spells CASSNTNEQFF. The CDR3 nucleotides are TGCGCCAGCAGTAACACCAATGAGCAGTTCTTC.

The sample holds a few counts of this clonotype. CDR3 DNA sequence: TGTGCCAGCAGTTACTCGGTCGGTAGCGGAAGCTCCTACAATGAGCAGTTCTTC. This codes for CASSYSVGSGSSYNEQFF. This rearrangement joins TRBV6-2 or TRBV6-3 to TRBJ2-1, with a tentative D call TRBD2 (6 bases). Trimming took off 0 bases at V and 0 bases at J, with 15 bases between the two ends. The length of the CDR3 is 18 residues. The V gene's germline CDR1 is MNHEY and CDR2 SVGEGT.

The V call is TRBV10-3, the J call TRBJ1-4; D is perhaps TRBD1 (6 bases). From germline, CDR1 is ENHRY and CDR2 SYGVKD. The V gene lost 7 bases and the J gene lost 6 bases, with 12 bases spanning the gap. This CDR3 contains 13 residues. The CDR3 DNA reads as TGTGCCATCAAACAGGGAGGCGATGAAAAACTGTTTTTT. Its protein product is CAIKQGGDEKLFF.

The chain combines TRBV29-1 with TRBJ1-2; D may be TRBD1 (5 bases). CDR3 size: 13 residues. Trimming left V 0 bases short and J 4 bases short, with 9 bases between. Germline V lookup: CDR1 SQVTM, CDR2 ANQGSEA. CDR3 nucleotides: TGCAGCGTTGAAGATCAGGGAACCTATGGCTACACCTTC. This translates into CSVEDQGTYGYTF.

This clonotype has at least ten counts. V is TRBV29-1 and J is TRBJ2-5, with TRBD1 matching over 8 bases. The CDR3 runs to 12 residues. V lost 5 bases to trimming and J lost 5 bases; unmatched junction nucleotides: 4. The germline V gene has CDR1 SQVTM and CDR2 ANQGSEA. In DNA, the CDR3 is TGCAGCGTTCCAGGGGGCTGGGAGACCCAGTACTTC. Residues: CSVPGGWETQYF. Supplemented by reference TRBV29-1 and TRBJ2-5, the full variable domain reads SAVISQKPSRDICQRGTSLTIQCQVDSQVTMMFWYRQQPGQSLTLIATANQGSEATYESGFVIDKFPISRPNLTFSTLTVSNMSPEDSSIYLCSVPGGWETQYFGPGTRLLVL.

For the CDR3, the DNA is TGTGCCAGTAGTAGCGGGTGGAACAATGAGCAGTTCTTC. It yields the protein CASSSGWNNEQFF. The chain couples TRBV19 to TRBJ2-1; a weak D match, TRBD2 (5 bases). The ends were cut back, 4 bases at V and 5 bases at J, with 9 bases in the middle. The CDR3 covers 13 residues. Germline values: CDR1 LNHDA, CDR2 SQIVND (reference sequence).

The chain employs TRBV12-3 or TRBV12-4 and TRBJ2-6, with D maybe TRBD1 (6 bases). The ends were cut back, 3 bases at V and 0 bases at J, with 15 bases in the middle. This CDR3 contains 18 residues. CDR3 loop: CASSLNTGTGSGANVLTF. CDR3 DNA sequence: TGTGCCAGCAGTTTGAACACAGGGACGGGCTCTGGGGCCAACGTCCTGACTTTC.

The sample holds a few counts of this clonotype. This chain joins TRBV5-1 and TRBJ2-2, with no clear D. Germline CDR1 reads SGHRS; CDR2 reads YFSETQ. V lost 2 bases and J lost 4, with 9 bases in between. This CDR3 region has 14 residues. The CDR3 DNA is TGCGCCAGCAGCTTACCACTGGGCACCGGGGAGCTGTTTTTT. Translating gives CASSLPLGTGELFF.

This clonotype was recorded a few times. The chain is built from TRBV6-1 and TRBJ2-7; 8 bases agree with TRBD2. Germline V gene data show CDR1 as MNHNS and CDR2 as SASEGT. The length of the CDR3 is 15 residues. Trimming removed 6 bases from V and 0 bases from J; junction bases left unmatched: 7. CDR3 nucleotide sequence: TGTGCCAGCAGAAAACTAGCGGACCCCTCCTACGAGCAGTACTTC. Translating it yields CASRKLADPSYEQYF.

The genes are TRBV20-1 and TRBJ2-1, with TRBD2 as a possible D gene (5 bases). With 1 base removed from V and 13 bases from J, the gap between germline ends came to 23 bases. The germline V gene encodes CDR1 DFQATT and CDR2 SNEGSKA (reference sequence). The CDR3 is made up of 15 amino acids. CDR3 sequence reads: CSARGWAEATSDQFF. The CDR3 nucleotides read TGCAGTGCTAGAGGATGGGCGGAGGCGACCTCGGATCAGTTCTTC.

CDR3: CASSAGQGTNTEAFF. For the CDR3, the DNA is TGTGCCAGCAGCGCTGGACAGGGGACGAACACTGAAGCTTTCTTT. The V and J genes are TRBV9 and TRBJ1-1, with 9 positions matching TRBD1. The J segment lost 1 base and the V segment lost 3 bases, leaving 4 bases of the junction unmatched. The CDR3 extends over 15 amino acids. Germline CDR1 and CDR2: SGDLS and YYNGEE.

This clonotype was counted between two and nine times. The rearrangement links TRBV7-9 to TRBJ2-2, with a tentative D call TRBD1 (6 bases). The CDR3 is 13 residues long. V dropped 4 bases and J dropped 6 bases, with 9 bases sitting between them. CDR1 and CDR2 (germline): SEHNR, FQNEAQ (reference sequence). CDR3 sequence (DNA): TGTGCCAGCAGCTCGTGGACAGCCGGGGAGCTGTTTTTT. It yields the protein CASSSWTAGELFF.

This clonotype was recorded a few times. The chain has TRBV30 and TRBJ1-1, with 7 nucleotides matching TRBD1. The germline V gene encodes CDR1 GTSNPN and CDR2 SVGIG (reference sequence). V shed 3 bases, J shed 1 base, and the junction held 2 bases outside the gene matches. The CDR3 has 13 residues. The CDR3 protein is CAWRGQANTEAFF. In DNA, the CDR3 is TGTGCCTGGAGAGGACAGGCGAACACTGAAGCTTTCTTT.

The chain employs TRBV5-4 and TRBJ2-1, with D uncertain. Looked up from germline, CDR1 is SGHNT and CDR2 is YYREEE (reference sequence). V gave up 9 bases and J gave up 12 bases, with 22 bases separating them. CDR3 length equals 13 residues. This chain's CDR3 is CAMSPKDAHLQFF. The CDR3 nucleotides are TGTGCCATGAGCCCCAAGGACGCCCACCTGCAGTTCTTC.

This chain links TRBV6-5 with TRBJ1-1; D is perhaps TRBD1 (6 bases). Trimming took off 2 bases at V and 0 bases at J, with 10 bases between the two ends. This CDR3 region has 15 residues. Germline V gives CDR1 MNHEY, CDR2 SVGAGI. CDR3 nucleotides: TGTGCCAGCAGTTACCGGCCAGGGGTGAACACTGAAGCTTTCTTT. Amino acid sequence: CASSYRPGVNTEAFF.

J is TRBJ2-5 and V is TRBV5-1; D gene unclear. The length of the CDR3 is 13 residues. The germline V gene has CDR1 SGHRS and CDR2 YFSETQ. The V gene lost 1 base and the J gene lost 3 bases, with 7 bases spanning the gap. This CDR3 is CASSLLSEETQYF. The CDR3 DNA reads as TGCGCCAGCAGCTTGTTATCAGAAGAGACCCAGTACTTC. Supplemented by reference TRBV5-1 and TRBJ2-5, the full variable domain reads KAGVTQTPRYLIKTRGQQVTLSCSPISGHRSVSWYQQTPGQGLQFLFEYFSETQRNKGNFPGRFSGRQFSNSRSEMNVSTLELGDSALYLCASSLLSEETQYFGPGTRLLVL.

CDR3 coding DNA: TGCAGTGCGAATGCCCCTAGCGGGGGGGCCTTGGAGCAGTTCTTC. Translation gives CSANAPSGGALEQFF. The chain combines TRBV20-1 with TRBJ2-1, with 12 bases matching TRBD2. CDR1 is DFQATT, CDR2 SNEGSKA, per germline (reference sequence). Trimming took 6 bases from V and 10 from J; bases not matched to a gene: 13. This CDR3 contains 15 residues.

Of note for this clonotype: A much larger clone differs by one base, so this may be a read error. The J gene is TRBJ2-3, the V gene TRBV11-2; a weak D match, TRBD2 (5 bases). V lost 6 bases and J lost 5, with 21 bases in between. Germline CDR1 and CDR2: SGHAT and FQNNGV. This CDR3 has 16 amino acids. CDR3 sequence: CASRLAGVLSGDTQYF. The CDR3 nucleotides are TGTGCCAGCAGACTTGCCGGGGTCCTGTCAGGAGATACGCAGTATTTT.

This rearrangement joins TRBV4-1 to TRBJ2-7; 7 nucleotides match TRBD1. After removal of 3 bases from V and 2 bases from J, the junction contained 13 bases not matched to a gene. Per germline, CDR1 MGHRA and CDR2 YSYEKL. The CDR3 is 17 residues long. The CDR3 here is CASSQLAGTAIPYEQYF. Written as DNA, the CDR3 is TGCGCCAGCAGCCAGCTAGCCGGGACAGCCATTCCCTACGAGCAGTACTTC.

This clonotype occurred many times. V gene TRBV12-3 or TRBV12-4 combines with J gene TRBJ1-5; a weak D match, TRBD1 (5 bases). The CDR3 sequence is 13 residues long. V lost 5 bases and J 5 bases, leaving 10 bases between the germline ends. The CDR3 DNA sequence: TGTGCCAGCAGTCCCGGGACCGATCAGCCCCAGCATTTT. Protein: CASSPGTDQPQHF.

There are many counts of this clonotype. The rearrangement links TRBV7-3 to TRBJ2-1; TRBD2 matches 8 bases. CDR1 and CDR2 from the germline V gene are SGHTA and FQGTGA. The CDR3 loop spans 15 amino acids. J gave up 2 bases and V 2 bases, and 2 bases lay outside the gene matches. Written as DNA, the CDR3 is TGTGCCAGCAGCTTAGCGGGGGGAGCCTACAATGAGCAGTTCTTC. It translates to CASSLAGGAYNEQFF.

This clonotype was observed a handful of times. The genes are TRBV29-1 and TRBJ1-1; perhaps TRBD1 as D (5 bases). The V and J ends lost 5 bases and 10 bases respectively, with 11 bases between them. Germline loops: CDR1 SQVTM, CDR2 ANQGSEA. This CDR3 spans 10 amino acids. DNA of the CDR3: TGCAGCGTTTTGGGGGTAGGAGCTTTCTTT. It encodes CSVLGVGAFF.